This T cell receptor (beta chain) was sequenced during a study of PD-1 blockade in mismatch repair-deficient tumors. Study as a whole: Enrolled about 2013-2017, patients had progressing, pretreated mismatch repair-deficient cancers of 12 types.

Mismatch repair deficiency was confirmed in all patients, by PCR or immunohistochemistry. TCR sequencing covered a few patients who responded to pembrolizumab. Using immunoSEQ multiplex PCR, the repertoire was profiled, and TCRdb retains in-frame clones only, with some absent. Of 130,000 or so clones listed, approximately 86% are singletons. Study findings and constraints: Rapid post-treatment expansion, then contraction, generally preceding radiologic response, marked tumor-resident clones.

The CDR3 loop spans 13 amino acids. V trimming: 4 bases; J trimming: 5 bases; junction bases outside the gene matches: 4. CDR1 is SNHLY, CDR2 FYNNEI, per germline. In regard to this clone: The target antigen is unknown.

Specimen: peripheral blood, collected 44 weeks after starting pembrolizumab. The receptor was derived from an adult with mismatch repair-deficient cancer. The chain has TRBV2 and TRBJ2-7, with 8 bases lining up with TRBD1. The CDR3 reads CASSGTGPNEQYF. Here the CDR3 DNA reads TGTGCCAGCAGTGGGACAGGGCCAAACGAGCAGTACTTC. Based on the CDR3 plus reference TRBV2 and TRBJ2-7, the full variable domain is EPEVTQTPSHQVTQMGQEVILRCVPISNHLYFYWYRQILGQKVEFLVSFYNNEISEKSEIFDDQFSVERPDGSNFTLKIRSTKLEDSAMYFCASSGTGPNEQYFGPGTRLTVT.